Listed below are T cell receptor beta chains from one sample, sequenced in a study of T cells in Graves' hyperthyroidism and ophthalmopathy. TCRdb analysed the multiplex PCR reads with MiXCR anew, one entry per CDR3 protein. Here the sample spans about 380,000 distinct CDR3 sequences, less than 20% being singletons. Material for sequencing was blood. These receptors came from a young man with Graves' ophthalmopathy. The conserved cysteine and the conserved F or W are not part of the CDR3 here.

CDR3 protein: SAIEGQSGYT
V gene: TRBV20-1
J gene: TRBJ1-2

CDR3 protein: ATSRDDSQETQY
V gene: TRBV15
J gene: TRBJ2-5

CDR3 protein: SGEGGGFETEAF
V gene: TRBV20-1
J gene: TRBJ1-1

CDR3 protein: SGTPGQGAGYGYT
V gene: TRBV20-1
J gene: TRBJ1-2

CDR3 protein: ASSLWRETNYGYT
V gene: TRBV5-5
J gene: TRBJ1-2

CDR3 protein: ASTGTEPYGYT
V gene: TRBV2
J gene: TRBJ1-2

CDR3 protein: ASSKQGRLGYNEQF
V gene: TRBV11-2
J gene: TRBJ2-1

CDR3 protein: ASSPLGRDHEQY
V gene: TRBV27
J gene: TRBJ2-7

CDR3 protein: ASSVSGGGYT
V gene: TRBV5-1
J gene: TRBJ1-2

CDR3 protein: ASSSPFGGNEQF
V gene: TRBV11-3
J gene: TRBJ2-1

CDR3 protein: ASSPGPIFRSDYGYT
V gene: TRBV18
J gene: TRBJ1-2